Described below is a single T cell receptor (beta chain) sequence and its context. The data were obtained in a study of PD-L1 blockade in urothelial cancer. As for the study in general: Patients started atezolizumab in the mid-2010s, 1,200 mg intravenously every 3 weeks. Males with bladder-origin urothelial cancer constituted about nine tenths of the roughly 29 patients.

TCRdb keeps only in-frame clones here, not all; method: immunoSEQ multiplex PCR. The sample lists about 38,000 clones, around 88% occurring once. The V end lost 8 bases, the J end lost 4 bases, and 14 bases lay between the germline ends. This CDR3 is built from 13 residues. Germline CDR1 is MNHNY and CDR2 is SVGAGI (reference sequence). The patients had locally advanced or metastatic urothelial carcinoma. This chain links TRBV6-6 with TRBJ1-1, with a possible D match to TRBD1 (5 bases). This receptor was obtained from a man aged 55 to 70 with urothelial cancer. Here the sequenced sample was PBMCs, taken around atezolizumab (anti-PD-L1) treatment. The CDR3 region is CASRPPGGTEAFF. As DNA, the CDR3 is TGTGCCAGCCGTCCGCCGGGGGGCACTGAAGCTTTCTTT.